Here is one T cell receptor (beta chain) with its context. Germline CDR1 reads SGHNT; CDR2 reads YYREEE (reference sequence). V was cut by 4 bases and J by 4 bases, with 18 bases left in between. The CDR3 length is 16 residues. These data are taken from a study of blood T cell repertoires in COVID-19. The repertoire was sequenced with immunoSEQ multiplex PCR; TCRdb's copy has only in-frame clones and lacks some. The table records around 67,000 clones, over 80% of them present only once. The source is a man in his forties or fifties with active COVID-19. Input material: peripheral blood. The chain employs TRBV5-4 and TRBJ2-1, with D perhaps matching TRBD2 (6 bases). CDR3 sequence reads: CASSLGSGGRYNEQFF. The CDR3 DNA is TGTGCCAGCAGCCTGGGTAGCGGAGGGAGATACAATGAGCAGTTCTTC.